The T cell receptor beta chain described here comes from a study of CD8 T cells in Susac syndrome. An input of 0.5 to 1 ug of RNA was subjected to reverse transcription using random hexamers. Amplification of TCR beta CDR3 across 54 Vbeta and 13 Jbeta was performed with immunoSEQ multiplex PCR. TCRdb reprocessed the immunoSEQ multiplex PCR reads via MiXCR and lists one record per CDR3 protein. The data show around 79,000 distinct CDR3 sequences, roughly 94% seen once. CDR1 and CDR2 from the germline V gene are SNHLY and FYNNEI. The CDR3 covers 15 residues. The ends were cut back, 6 bases at V and 7 bases at J, with 18 bases in the middle.

Material: CD8+ T cells from PBMCs. The sequence was collected from a human donor with Susac syndrome. The genes are TRBV2 and TRBJ2-2; D gene uncertain. This CDR3 is CASRTPLSQVGELFF. CDR3 DNA sequence: TGTGCCAGCAGGACCCCGTTGAGCCAGGTCGGGGAGCTGTTTTTT.